One and the same sample provided the 24 T cell receptor beta chains below, sequenced in a study of vaccination and CD4 T cells after COVID-19. TCRdb reprocessed the PCR reads via MiXCR and lists one record per CDR3 protein. The sample includes 15,000 to 16,000 distinct CDR3 sequences, roughly two thirds seen only once; the top ten take approximately 1.2%. Source: CD4+ T cells from blood, taken after SARS-CoV-2 vaccination. The receptors come from a human donor who had recovered from COVID-19.

V is TRBV27 and J is TRBJ2-7, with D tentatively TRBD1 or TRBD2 (5 bases each). The V and J ends lost 6 bases and 3 bases respectively, with 12 bases between them. CDR1 MNHEY and CDR2 SMNVEV come from the germline V gene (reference sequence). The CDR3 consists of 13 residues. The CDR3 bases are TGTGCCAGCAGGGGACGGGGTTACTACGAGCAGTACTTC. This gives the protein CASRGRGYYEQYF.

This clonotype has more than one count but fewer than ten. The chain carries TRBV7-9 and TRBJ1-1; 7 nucleotides match TRBD1. This CDR3 region has 16 residues. Germline V gene data show CDR1 as SEHNR and CDR2 as FQNEAQ (reference sequence). The ends lost 4 bases at V and 0 bases at J; junction bases unmatched: 8. Here the CDR3 DNA reads TGTGCCAGCAGCTCCATAGACAGGGATCTGAACACTGAAGCTTTCTTT. Protein product: CASSSIDRDLNTEAFF. The entire variable domain, with the rest obtained from reference TRBV7-9 and TRBJ1-1, is as follows: DTGVSQNPRHKITKRGQNVTFRCDPISEHNRLYWYRQTLGQGPEFLTYFQNEAQLEKSRLLSDRFSAERPKGSFSTLEIQRTEQGDSAMYLCASSSIDRDLNTEAFFGQGTRLTVV.

The chain combines TRBV28 with TRBJ1-5; no reliable D call. Trimming took 7 bases from V and 4 from J, leaving 8 bases between them. CDR3 size: 12 residues. Germline lookup yields CDR1 MDHEN and CDR2 SYDVKM. The CDR3 DNA sequence: TGTGCCAGCACCACCTTAAATCAGCCCCAGCATTTT. Its translation: CASTTLNQPQHF. The whole variable domain, filled in from reference TRBV28 and TRBJ1-5, reads DVKVTQSSRYLVKRTGEKVFLECVQDMDHENMFWYRQDPGLGLRLIYFSYDVKMKEKGDIPEGYSVSREKKERFSLILESASTNQTSMYLCASTTLNQPQHFGDGTRLSIL.

The chain employs TRBV5-6 and TRBJ2-3; 7 nucleotides match TRBD1. V dropped 4 bases and J dropped 5; count of bases not matched to a gene: 13. The CDR3 totals 16 residues. In germline, CDR1 is SGHDT, CDR2 YYEEEE. For the CDR3, the DNA is TGTGCCAGCAGCCCAGTCTCTCTCGGGACAGAAGATACGCAGTATTTT. This codes for CASSPVSLGTEDTQYF.

The chain is built from TRBV4-1 and TRBJ2-5; D is ambiguous. The V gene lost 4 bases and the J gene lost 3 bases, with 9 bases spanning the gap. Germline CDR1 MGHRA, CDR2 YSYEKL. There are 13 residues in the CDR3. CDR3 loop: CASSRTSEETQYF. The CDR3 bases are TGCGCCAGCAGCCGGACGTCGGAAGAGACCCAGTACTTC.

There are a few counts of this clonotype. This chain links TRBV2 with TRBJ1-6; 8 bases are a match to TRBD1. The CDR3 sequence is 14 residues long. Germline-derived CDR1 and CDR2 are SNHLY and FYNNEI. Trimming removed 6 bases from V and 9 bases from J; junction bases left unmatched: 7. The CDR3 sequence: CASRPTGVSSPLHF. CDR3 DNA: TGTGCCAGCAGACCGACAGGGGTGAGTTCACCCCTCCACTTT.

This chain uses TRBV15 with TRBJ2-3; D gene unclear. Trimming removed 1 base from V and 4 bases from J, with 15 bases in between. CDR1 and CDR2 from the germline V gene are LNHNV and YYDKDF (reference sequence). This CDR3 spans 16 amino acids. In DNA, the CDR3 is TGTGCCACCAGCAGAGCAGGTAGTATCCGGGCAGATACGCAGTATTTT. As protein: CATSRAGSIRADTQYF.

This clonotype occurred once. The chain carries TRBV20-1 and TRBJ2-1, with a tentative D call TRBD1 (6 bases). From germline, CDR1 is DFQATT and CDR2 SNEGSKA (reference sequence). The V end was cut by 5 bases, the J end by 10 bases, with 12 bases between. This CDR3 spans 11 amino acids. The CDR3 reads CSAPVRGEQFF. The CDR3 DNA follows: TGCAGTGCTCCGGTCAGGGGAGAGCAGTTCTTC.

The chain has TRBV6-1 and TRBJ1-2; possible D gene TRBD1, 5 bases. CDR3 length equals 14 residues. Germline loops: CDR1 MNHNS, CDR2 SASEGT. Trimming left V 5 bases short and J 6 bases short, with 16 bases between. This CDR3 reads CASSSSHRSNGYTF. The CDR3 DNA is TGTGCCAGCAGTAGTTCGCACAGGTCCAATGGCTACACCTTC.

This clonotype was seen a single time. The chain uses TRBV7-9 and TRBJ2-5, with no clear D. The germline V gene has CDR1 SEHNR and CDR2 FQNEAQ (reference sequence). The CDR3 has 12 amino acids. The V and J ends lost 5 bases and 5 bases respectively, with 9 bases between them. The CDR3 bases are TGTGCCAGCAGCCAGGTGGGGGAGACCCAGTACTTC. It translates to CASSQVGETQYF.

This rearrangement joins TRBV7-8 to TRBJ2-7; TRBD1 agrees at 7 bases. This CDR3 is 13 amino acids long. Germline trimming cut 4 bases from V and 2 bases from J; bases unmatched to any gene: 2. Per germline, CDR1 SGHVS and CDR2 FQNEAQ. CDR3 nucleotides: TGTGCCAGCAGCTACCAGGGGGCCTACGAGCAGTACTTC. It translates to CASSYQGAYEQYF.

The V and J genes are TRBV20-1 and TRBJ2-7, with no clear D. The CDR3 sequence is 14 residues long. V was trimmed by 5 bases and J by 2 bases, leaving 16 bases between them. From germline, CDR1 is DFQATT and CDR2 SNEGSKA (reference sequence). The CDR3 is CSARHPMATYEQYF. CDR3 nucleotide sequence: TGCAGTGCTCGACACCCTATGGCCACCTACGAGCAGTACTTC.

This clonotype was seen a handful of times. The J gene is TRBJ2-6, the V gene TRBV6-1, with D unclear. CDR1 is MNHNS, CDR2 SASEGT, per germline. CDR3 size: 15 residues. Trimming left V 6 bases short and J 0 bases short, with 9 bases between. As DNA, the CDR3 is TGTGCCAGCAGGGACGGATTCTCTGGGGCCAACGTCCTGACTTTC. The encoded protein is CASRDGFSGANVLTF.

The V and J genes are TRBV7-3 and TRBJ1-1; TRBD1 might be the D (6 bases). Germline loops: CDR1 SGHTA, CDR2 FQGTGA. The CDR3 has 14 amino acids. Trimming took off 6 bases at V and 1 base at J, with 12 bases between the two ends. The CDR3 loop reads CASSSGHSNTEAFF. As DNA, the CDR3 is TGTGCCAGCAGTTCGGGACACTCGAACACTGAAGCTTTCTTT. The full variable domain, with the rest looked up from reference TRBV7-3 and TRBJ1-1, is GAGVSQTPSNKVTEKGKYVELRCDPISGHTALYWYRQSLGQGPEFLIYFQGTGAADDSGLPNDRFFAVRPEGSVSTLKIQRTERGDSAVYLCASSSGHSNTEAFFGQGTRLTVV.

Only a few counts were recorded for this clonotype. The chain links TRBV7-2 to TRBJ1-5; 7 bases fit TRBD1. V dropped 2 bases and J dropped 0; count of bases not matched to a gene: 4. The germline V gene encodes CDR1 SGHTA and CDR2 FQGNSA. This CDR3 contains 16 residues. The chain's CDR3 is CASSLYRGLSNQPQHF. CDR3 sequence (DNA): TGTGCCAGCAGCTTATACAGGGGACTTAGCAATCAGCCCCAGCATTTT.

The gene calls are TRBV6-1 and TRBJ1-3, with no clear D. This CDR3 comprises 14 residues. Germline CDR1 reads MNHNS; CDR2 reads SASEGT. Between the trimmed V and J ends, which lost 6 bases and 0 bases, there was a span of 9 bases. In DNA form, the CDR3 reads TGTGCCAGCAGGAGACAACTCTCTGGAAACACCATATATTTT. Translating it yields CASRRQLSGNTIYF.

The chain links TRBV20-1 to TRBJ2-2; D uncertain. V shed 0 bases and J shed 0 bases, with 17 bases lying between them. The CDR3 runs to 18 residues. CDR1 DFQATT and CDR2 SNEGSKA come from the germline V gene (reference sequence). CDR3 sequence: CSARDPLLGQTNTGELFF. The DNA of the CDR3 is TGCAGTGCTAGAGATCCCCTCCTGGGCCAGACGAACACCGGGGAGCTGTTTTTT.

Comment on this clonotype: One junction end does not reproduce the germline sequence, and a read error may be involved. This chain links TRBV19 with TRBJ2-7; unclear D gene. CDR3 length: 14 residues. Germline V gene data show CDR1 as LNHDA and CDR2 as SQIVND (reference sequence). The CDR3 spells CASSINAGPYEQYF. CDR3 sequence (DNA): TGTGCTAGTAGTATAAATGCTGGGCCCTACGAGCAGTACTTC.

This clonotype was picked up a small number of times. The CDR3 spells CASSLEGRQPQHF. The CDR3 DNA follows: TGTGCCAGCAGCTTAGAGGGGCGCCAGCCCCAGCATTTT. This chain joins TRBV7-2 and TRBJ1-5; D is perhaps TRBD1 (5 bases). The germline V gene has CDR1 SGHTA and CDR2 FQGNSA. This CDR3 comprises 13 residues. The V end was cut by 1 base, the J end by 7 bases, with 8 bases between.

This rearrangement joins TRBV7-3 to TRBJ2-3; TRBD2 aligns across 11 bases. The length of the CDR3 is 18 residues. Germline V gene sequence: CDR1 SGHTA, CDR2 FQGTGA. The ends lost 4 bases at V and 4 bases at J; junction bases unmatched: 13. CDR3 protein: CASSSLGLAGGVPDTQYF. The DNA for the CDR3 is TGTGCCAGCAGCTCCCTAGGGCTAGCGGGAGGCGTCCCAGATACGCAGTATTTT.

This chain links TRBV6-2 or TRBV6-3 with TRBJ2-7; D is ambiguous. The CDR3 is made up of 13 amino acids. The germline V and J ends were trimmed by 7 bases and 2 bases, with 12 bases remaining between them. Germline V CDR1 and CDR2: MNHEY, SVGEGT. Written as DNA, the CDR3 is TGTGCCAGCATCTCGGGCTCCCCCTACGAGCAGTACTTC. Amino acid sequence: CASISGSPYEQYF.

The V and J genes are TRBV6-5 and TRBJ1-6; weak D call: TRBD1 (5 bases). Per germline, CDR1 MNHEY and CDR2 SVGAGI. Trimming took off 2 bases at V and 15 bases at J, with 20 bases between the two ends. This CDR3 has 15 residues. The chain's CDR3 is CASSYATSGTALLHF. The CDR3 nucleotides read TGTGCCAGCAGTTACGCAACTTCCGGGACGGCCCTCCTCCACTTT.

This chain connects TRBV29-1 to TRBJ1-1, with 12 bases that match TRBD1. The germline V gene has CDR1 SQVTM and CDR2 ANQGSEA. The V and J ends lost 6 bases and 2 bases, in that order; junction bases with no gene match: 7. The CDR3 covers 15 residues. CDR3 DNA sequence: TGCAGCGTCCGGGACAGGGGGCGCCTTAACACTGAAGCTTTCTTT. Amino acid sequence: CSVRDRGRLNTEAFF.

The chain employs TRBV18 and TRBJ2-2; 12 bases are a match to TRBD2. The CDR3 has 18 residues. After removal of 6 bases from V and 0 bases from J, the junction contained 8 bases not matched to a gene. Germline CDR1 KGHSH, CDR2 LQKENI. DNA of the CDR3: TGTGCCAGCTCGGGCCTAGCGGGAGGGTCCTCGAACACCGGGGAGCTGTTTTTT. It yields the protein CASSGLAGGSSNTGELFF.